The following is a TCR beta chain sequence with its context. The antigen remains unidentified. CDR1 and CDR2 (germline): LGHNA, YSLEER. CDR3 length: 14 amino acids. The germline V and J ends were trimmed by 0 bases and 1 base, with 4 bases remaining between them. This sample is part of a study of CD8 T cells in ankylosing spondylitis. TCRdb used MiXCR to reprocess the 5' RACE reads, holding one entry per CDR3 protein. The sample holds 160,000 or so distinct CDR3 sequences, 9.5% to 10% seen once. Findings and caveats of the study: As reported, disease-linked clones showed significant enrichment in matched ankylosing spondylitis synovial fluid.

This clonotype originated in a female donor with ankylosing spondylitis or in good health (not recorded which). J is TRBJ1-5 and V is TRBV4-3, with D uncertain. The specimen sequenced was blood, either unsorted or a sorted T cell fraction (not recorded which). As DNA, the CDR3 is TGCGCCAGCAGCCAAGATAGGAGCAATCAGCCCCAGCATTTT. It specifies CASSQDRSNQPQHF.